A single sample is the source of the 20 T cell receptor beta chains below, sequenced in a study of HIV-infected patients and healthy controls. Reverse transcription used approximately 500 ng RNA and constant-region primers for alpha and beta. Separate chain-specific third strand synthesis with multiplexing indices produced the alpha and beta libraries. TCRdb re-derived calls from the 5' RACE reads in MiXCR, one entry per CDR3 protein. The top ten hold over 25% of the sample, which has some 10,000 distinct CDR3 sequences, 6% seen once. Antiretroviral therapy had run roughly three months, about 14 weeks, before follow-up blood collection. All unsorted peripheral T cells were captured because whole blood was used without fractionation. The source material was blood, sampled during antiretroviral therapy. Every receptor here comes from an adult with HIV infection. The donor label of this sample is uncertain.

By sample fraction, this clonotype is medium-sized. The chain recombines TRBV12-3 or TRBV12-4 with TRBJ2-7, with D maybe TRBD1 (6 bases). Trimming stripped 6 bases from V and 0 bases from J, with 12 bases between. This CDR3 comprises 14 residues. The CDR3 spells CASRPTGYSYEQYF. CDR3 DNA sequence: TGTGCCAGCAGGCCAACAGGGTACTCCTACGAGCAGTACTTC.

This clonotype was found many times. This rearrangement joins TRBV11-2 to TRBJ1-2, with D possibly TRBD1 on 5 matching bases. V lost 4 bases to trimming and J lost 4 bases, with 10 bases between them. Germline V gene lookup returns CDR1 SGHAT and CDR2 FQNNGV. This CDR3 contains 13 residues. CDR3 sequence: CASSSPGLYGYTF. The DNA for the CDR3 is TGTGCCAGCAGCTCCCCAGGGCTCTATGGCTACACCTTC.

The chain carries TRBV6-5 and TRBJ2-3; TRBD2 matches at 7 bases. Germline values: CDR1 MNHEY, CDR2 SVGAGI. The CDR3 runs 15 residues. V was clipped by 3 bases and J by 1 base; unmatched bases: 4. The CDR3 loop is CASSYSAGGTDTQYF. In nucleotides, the CDR3 is TGTGCCAGCAGTTATTCCGCGGGGGGCACAGATACGCAGTATTTT.

This clonotype was detected ten times or more. The chain uses TRBV6-6 and TRBJ2-7, with a tentative D call TRBD1 (6 bases). V was cut by 9 bases and J by 2 bases, with 17 bases left in between. The CDR3 loop spans 14 amino acids. CDR1 and CDR2 from the germline V gene are MNHNY and SVGAGI (reference sequence). DNA for the CDR3: TGTGCCAGTAATACAGGGTTCACGGCCTACGAGCAGTACTTC. Residues: CASNTGFTAYEQYF.

This clonotype came up many times. The V and J genes are TRBV29-1 and TRBJ2-3; TRBD2 agrees at 10 bases. The CDR3 extends over 16 amino acids. The germline CDR1 and CDR2 sequences are SQVTM and ANQGSEA. Trimming cost V 4 bases and J 3 bases; bases outside gene matches: 10. The CDR3, as DNA: TGCAGCGTTGTCCTAGCGGGAGTTCAGAAAACAGATACGCAGTATTTT. Its translation: CSVVLAGVQKTDTQYF.

There are many counts of this clonotype. V is TRBV20-1 and J is TRBJ1-2; no clear D. Germline V gives CDR1 DFQATT, CDR2 SNEGSKA (reference sequence). The V gene lost 0 bases and the J gene lost 1 base, with 12 bases spanning the gap. CDR3 size: 15 residues. CDR3 protein: CSARDRERNNYGYTF. The DNA for the CDR3 is TGCAGTGCTAGAGATCGGGAGAGGAATAACTATGGCTACACCTTC.

Points on this clonotype: At one end, the junction sequence differs from germline, possibly due to a read error. The chain combines TRBV2 with TRBJ2-3; D is unresolved. Germline V lookup: CDR1 SNHLY, CDR2 FYNNEI. This CDR3 comprises 13 residues. The CDR3 DNA is TGTGCCAGCAGTGAGTTTACTGGAGATACGCAGTGTTTT. It yields the protein CASSEFTGDTQCF.

This clonotype appeared many times. The chain carries TRBV7-6 and TRBJ2-5, with D maybe TRBD1 (6 bases). V lost 5 bases and J 2 bases, leaving 6 bases between the germline ends. Germline V gene data show CDR1 as SGHVS and CDR2 as FNYEAQ. The CDR3 sequence is 12 residues long. The DNA of the CDR3 is TGTGCCAGCAGCGGACAGCAAGAGACCCAGTACTTC. As protein: CASSGQQETQYF.

This clonotype has a count of ten or more. This chain links TRBV7-9 with TRBJ2-7; D is perhaps TRBD1 or TRBD2 (5 bases each). V was shortened by 5 bases and J by 3 bases, with 14 bases between the two germline ends. The CDR3 is 14 residues long. Germline CDR1 is SEHNR and CDR2 is FQNEAQ (reference sequence). The CDR3 sequence is CASSNRDAVYEQYF. The CDR3 DNA is TGTGCCAGCAGCAACCGGGACGCCGTCTACGAGCAGTACTTC.

By frequency in the sample, this clonotype is medium-sized. The V gene is TRBV4-2, the J gene TRBJ1-1, with 7 bases matching TRBD1. The CDR3 has 17 amino acids. Germline V gene data show CDR1 as LGHNA and CDR2 as YNFKEQ. Trimming took 1 base from V and 1 from J; bases not matched to a gene: 9. CDR3 sequence (DNA): TGTGCCAGCAGCCAAGCCTTTACAGGGGACTCGAACACTGAAGCTTTCTTT. Its translation is CASSQAFTGDSNTEAFF.

About this clonotype itself: This may be a read error: a much more frequent sequence differs by one nucleotide. V usage is TRBV3-1 and J usage is TRBJ2-1; a possible D gene is TRBD1 (5 bases). Per germline, CDR1 LGHDT and CDR2 YNNKEL (reference sequence). This CDR3 has 14 residues. Trimming shortened V by 4 bases and J by 4 bases, and 11 bases separated the two germline ends. The CDR3: CASSPIRQYNEQFF. Written as DNA, the CDR3 is TGTGCCAGCAGCCCTATCAGACAGTACAATGAGCAGTTCTTC.

This clonotype came up many times. The chain combines TRBV20-1 with TRBJ1-1; the match to TRBD1 covers 11 bases. After removal of 3 bases from V and 5 bases from J, the junction contained 5 bases not matched to a gene. The CDR3 runs to 14 residues. The germline gives CDR1 DFQATT, CDR2 SNEGSKA (reference sequence). Here the CDR3 reads CSARRTGGFTEAFF. The DNA for the CDR3 is TGCAGTGCTAGGCGGACAGGGGGCTTTACTGAAGCTTTCTTT.

In this sample, this clonotype turned up many times. The chain employs TRBV18 and TRBJ1-3, with D possibly matching TRBD1 (5 bases). Germline CDR1 is KGHSH and CDR2 is LQKENI. V gave up 2 bases and J gave up 3 bases, with 11 bases separating them. The CDR3 covers 15 residues. CDR3 nucleotides: TGTGCCAGCTCACCATCTCCACAGGATGGAAACACCATATATTTT. The encoded protein is CASSPSPQDGNTIYF.

This clonotype was picked up many times. The V and J genes are TRBV12-3 or TRBV12-4 and TRBJ1-2, with D possibly being TRBD1 (6 bases). This CDR3 has 14 amino acids. V lost 2 bases to trimming and J lost 7 bases, with 14 bases between them. This CDR3 is CASSLFMGGTGYTF. In DNA, the CDR3 is TGTGCCAGCAGTTTATTTATGGGGGGCACTGGCTACACCTTC.

This clonotype showed up many times. The chain carries TRBV7-8 and TRBJ2-1, with TRBD2 identical over 11 bases. V lost 4 bases, J lost 4 bases, and 6 bases stayed unmatched. The CDR3 is 16 residues long. From germline, CDR1 is SGHVS and CDR2 FQNEAQ. The CDR3 sequence: CASSSDTSGSYNEQFF. CDR3 coding DNA: TGTGCCAGCAGCTCGGATACTAGCGGGAGTTACAATGAGCAGTTCTTC.

This clonotype appeared a few times. The CDR3 coding sequence is TGTGCCAGCAGCCAAAGACAGGTGAACACCGGGGAGCTGTTTTTT. Amino acids: CASSQRQVNTGELFF. The rearrangement joins TRBV11-3 to TRBJ2-2, with D possibly being TRBD1 (6 bases). V dropped 5 bases and J dropped 1 base, with 11 bases sitting between them. Per germline, CDR1 SGHNT and CDR2 YENEEA. The CDR3 covers 15 residues.

The sample holds many counts of this clonotype. V is TRBV7-3 and J is TRBJ2-5; 8 bases are a match to TRBD2. CDR1 and CDR2 from the germline V gene are SGHTA and FQGTGA. Losses at the gene ends were 6 bases for V and 1 base for J; bases not matched to a gene: 1. The CDR3 runs to 13 residues. CDR3 bases: TGTGCCAGCAGTAGCGGGGTCCAAGAGACCCAGTACTTC. It yields the protein CASSSGVQETQYF.

This clonotype was counted many times. The junction departs from germline at one end; a sequencing error may be responsible. The rearrangement joins TRBV20-1 to TRBJ2-7; D is undetermined. Germline V CDR1 and CDR2: DFQATT, SNEGSKA (reference sequence). The CDR3 length is 14 residues. The CDR3 nucleotides are TGCAGTGCAAGAGCTGTGGACCGCAGCTACGAGCAGTACTTC. Its translation is CSARAVDRSYEQYF.

This clonotype was detected many times. The chain combines TRBV12-3 or TRBV12-4 with TRBJ2-3; no firm D call. Trimming took off 6 bases at V and 4 bases at J, with 8 bases between the two ends. This CDR3 region has 12 residues. The CDR3 coding sequence is TGTGCCAGCAGAGGCAGCGCAGATACGCAGTATTTT. Translating gives CASRGSADTQYF.

This clonotype was found many times. The rearrangement joins TRBV29-1 to TRBJ2-7; D gene uncertain. V was shortened by 0 bases and J by 4 bases, with 4 bases between the two germline ends. The CDR3 consists of 11 residues. Germline V gene lookup returns CDR1 SQVTM and CDR2 ANQGSEA. CDR3 sequence: CSVEDSYEQYF. CDR3 nucleotide sequence: TGCAGCGTTGAAGACAGTTACGAGCAGTACTTC.